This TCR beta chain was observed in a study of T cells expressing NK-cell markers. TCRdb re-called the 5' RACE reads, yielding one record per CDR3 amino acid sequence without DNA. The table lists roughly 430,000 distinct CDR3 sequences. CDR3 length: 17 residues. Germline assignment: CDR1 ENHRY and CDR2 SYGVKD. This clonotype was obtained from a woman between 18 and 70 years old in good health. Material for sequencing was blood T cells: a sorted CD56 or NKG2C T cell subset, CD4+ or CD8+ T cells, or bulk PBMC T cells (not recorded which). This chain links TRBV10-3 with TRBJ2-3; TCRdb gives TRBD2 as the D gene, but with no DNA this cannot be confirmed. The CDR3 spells CAISAPTKRGYPDTQYF.